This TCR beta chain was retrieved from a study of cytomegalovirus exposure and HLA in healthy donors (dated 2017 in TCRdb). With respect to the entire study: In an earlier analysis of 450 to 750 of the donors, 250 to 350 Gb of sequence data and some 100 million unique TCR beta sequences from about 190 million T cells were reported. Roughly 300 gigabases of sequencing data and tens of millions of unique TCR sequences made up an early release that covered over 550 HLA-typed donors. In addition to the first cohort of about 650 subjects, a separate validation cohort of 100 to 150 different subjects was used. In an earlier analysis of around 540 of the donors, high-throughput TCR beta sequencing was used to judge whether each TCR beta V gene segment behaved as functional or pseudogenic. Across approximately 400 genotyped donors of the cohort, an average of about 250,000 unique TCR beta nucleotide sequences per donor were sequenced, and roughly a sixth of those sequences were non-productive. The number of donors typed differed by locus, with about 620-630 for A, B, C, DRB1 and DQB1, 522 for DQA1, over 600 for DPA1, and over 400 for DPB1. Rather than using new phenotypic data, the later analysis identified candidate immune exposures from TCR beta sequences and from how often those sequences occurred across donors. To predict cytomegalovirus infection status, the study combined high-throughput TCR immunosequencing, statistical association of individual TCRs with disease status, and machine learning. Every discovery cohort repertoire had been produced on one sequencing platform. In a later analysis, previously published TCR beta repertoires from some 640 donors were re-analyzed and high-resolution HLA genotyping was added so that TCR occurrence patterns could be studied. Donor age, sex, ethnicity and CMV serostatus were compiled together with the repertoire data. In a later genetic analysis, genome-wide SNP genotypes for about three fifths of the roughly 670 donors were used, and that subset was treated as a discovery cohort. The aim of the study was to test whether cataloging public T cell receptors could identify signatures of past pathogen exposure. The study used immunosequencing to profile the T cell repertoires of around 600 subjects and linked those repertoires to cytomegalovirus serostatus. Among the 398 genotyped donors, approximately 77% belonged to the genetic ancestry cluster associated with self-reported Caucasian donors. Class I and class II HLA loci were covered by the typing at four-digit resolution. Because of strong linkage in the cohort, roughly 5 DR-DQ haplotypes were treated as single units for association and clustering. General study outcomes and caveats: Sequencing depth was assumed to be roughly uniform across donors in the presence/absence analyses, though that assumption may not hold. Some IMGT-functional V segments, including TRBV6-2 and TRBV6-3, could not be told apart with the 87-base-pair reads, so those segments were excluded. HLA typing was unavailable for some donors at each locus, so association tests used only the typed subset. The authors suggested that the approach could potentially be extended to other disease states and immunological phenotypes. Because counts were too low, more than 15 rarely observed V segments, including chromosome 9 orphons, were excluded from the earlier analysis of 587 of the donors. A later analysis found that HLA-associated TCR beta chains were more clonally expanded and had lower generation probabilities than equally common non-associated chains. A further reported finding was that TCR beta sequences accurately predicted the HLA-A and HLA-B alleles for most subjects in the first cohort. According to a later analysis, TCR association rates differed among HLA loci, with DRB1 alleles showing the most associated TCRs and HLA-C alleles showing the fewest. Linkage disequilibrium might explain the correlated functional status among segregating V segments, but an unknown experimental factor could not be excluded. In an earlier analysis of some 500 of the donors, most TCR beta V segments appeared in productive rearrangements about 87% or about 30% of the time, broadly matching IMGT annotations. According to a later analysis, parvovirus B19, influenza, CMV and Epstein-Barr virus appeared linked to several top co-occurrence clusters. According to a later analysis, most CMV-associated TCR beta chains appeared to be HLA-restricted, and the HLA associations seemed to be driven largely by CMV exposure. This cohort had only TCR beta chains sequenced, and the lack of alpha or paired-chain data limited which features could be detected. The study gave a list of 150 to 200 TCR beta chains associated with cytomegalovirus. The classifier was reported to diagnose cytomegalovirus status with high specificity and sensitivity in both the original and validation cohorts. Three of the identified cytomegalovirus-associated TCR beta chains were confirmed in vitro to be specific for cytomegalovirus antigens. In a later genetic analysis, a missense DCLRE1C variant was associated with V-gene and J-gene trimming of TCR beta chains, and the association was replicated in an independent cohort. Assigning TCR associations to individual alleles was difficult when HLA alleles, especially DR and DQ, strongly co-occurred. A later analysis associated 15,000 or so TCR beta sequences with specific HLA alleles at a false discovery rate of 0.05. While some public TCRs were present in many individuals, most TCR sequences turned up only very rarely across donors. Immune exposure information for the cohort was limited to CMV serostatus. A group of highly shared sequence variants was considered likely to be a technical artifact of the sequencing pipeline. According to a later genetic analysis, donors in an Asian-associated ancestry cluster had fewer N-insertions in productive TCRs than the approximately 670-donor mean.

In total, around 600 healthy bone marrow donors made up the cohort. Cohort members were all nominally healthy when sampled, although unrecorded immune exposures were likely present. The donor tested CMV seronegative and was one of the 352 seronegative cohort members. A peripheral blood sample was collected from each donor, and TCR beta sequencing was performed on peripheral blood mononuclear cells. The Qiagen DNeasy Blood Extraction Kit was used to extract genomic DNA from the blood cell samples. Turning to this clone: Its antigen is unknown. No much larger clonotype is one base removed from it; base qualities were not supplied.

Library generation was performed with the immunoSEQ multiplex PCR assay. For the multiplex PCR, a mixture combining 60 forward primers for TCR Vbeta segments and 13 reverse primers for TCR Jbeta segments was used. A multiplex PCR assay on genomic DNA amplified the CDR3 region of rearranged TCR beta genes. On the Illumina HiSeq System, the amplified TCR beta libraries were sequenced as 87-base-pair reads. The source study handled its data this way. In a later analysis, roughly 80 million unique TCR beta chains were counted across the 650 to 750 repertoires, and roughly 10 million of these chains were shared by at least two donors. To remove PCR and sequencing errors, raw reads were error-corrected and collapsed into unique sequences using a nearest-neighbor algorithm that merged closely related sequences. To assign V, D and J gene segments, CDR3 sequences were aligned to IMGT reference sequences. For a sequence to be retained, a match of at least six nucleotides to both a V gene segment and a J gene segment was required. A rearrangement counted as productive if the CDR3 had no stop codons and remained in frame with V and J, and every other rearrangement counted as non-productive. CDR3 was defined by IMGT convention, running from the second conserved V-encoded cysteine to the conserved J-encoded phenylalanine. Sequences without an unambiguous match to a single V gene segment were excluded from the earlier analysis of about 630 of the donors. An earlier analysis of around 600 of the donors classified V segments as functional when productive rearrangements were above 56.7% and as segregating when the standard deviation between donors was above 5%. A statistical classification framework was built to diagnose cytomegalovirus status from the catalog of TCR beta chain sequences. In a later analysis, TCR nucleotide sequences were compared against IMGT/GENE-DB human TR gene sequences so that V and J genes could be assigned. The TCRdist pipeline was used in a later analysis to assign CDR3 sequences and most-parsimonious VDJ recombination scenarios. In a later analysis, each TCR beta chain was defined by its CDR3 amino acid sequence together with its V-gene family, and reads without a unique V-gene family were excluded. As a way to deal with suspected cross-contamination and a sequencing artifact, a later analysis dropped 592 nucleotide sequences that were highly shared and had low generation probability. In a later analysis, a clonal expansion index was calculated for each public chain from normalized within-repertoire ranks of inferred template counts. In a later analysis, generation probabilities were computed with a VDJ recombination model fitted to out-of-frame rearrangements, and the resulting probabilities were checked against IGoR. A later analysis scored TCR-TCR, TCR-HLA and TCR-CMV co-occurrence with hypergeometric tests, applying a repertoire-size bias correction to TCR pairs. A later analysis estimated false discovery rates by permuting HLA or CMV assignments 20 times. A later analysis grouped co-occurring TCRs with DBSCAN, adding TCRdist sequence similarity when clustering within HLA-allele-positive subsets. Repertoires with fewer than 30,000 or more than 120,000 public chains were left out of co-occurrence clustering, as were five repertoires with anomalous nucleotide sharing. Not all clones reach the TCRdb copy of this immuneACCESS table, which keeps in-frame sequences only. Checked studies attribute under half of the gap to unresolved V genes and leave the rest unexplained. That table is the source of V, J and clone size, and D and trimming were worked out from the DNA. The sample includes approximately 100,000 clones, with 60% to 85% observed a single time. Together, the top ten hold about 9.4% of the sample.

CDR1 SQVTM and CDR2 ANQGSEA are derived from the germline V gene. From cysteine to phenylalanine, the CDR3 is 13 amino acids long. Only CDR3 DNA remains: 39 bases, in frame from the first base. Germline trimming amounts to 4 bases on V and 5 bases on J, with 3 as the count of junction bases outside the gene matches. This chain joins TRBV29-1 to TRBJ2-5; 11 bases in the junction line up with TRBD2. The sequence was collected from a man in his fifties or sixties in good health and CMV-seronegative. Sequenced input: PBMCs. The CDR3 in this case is CSVAVAGGETQYF. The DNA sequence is TGCAGCGTTGCAGTAGCGGGGGGGGAGACCCAGTACTTC. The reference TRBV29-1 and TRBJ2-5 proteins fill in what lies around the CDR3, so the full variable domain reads SAVISQKPSRDICQRGTSLTIQCQVDSQVTMMFWYRQQPGQSLTLIATANQGSEATYESGFVIDKFPISRPNLTFSTLTVSNMSPEDSSIYLCSVAVAGGETQYFGPGTRLLVL.